A selection of T cell receptor beta chains follows, all from one sample in a study of regulatory T cells in long-lasting Graves disease. TCRdb processed the multiplex PCR reads anew with MiXCR; each CDR3 protein has one entry. In the table there are hundreds of thousands of distinct CDR3 sequences, about 22% of which are singletons. This specimen was peripheral blood mononuclear cells (PBMCs), taken when the disease was refractory, from a patient treated with antithyroid drugs. The receptors shown here come from a female donor with Graves disease. Each CDR3 is given with its conserved first and last residue. A D gene is named only where the DNA matches it firmly. Only some rows state a clone size, as once, few, many or a class for expanded clones.

v_call,j_call,clone_size,d_call,cdr3_aa,cdr3_nt
TRBV2,TRBJ1-5,many,-,CASSGSERYSNQPQHF,TGTGCCAGCAGTGGAAGTGAACGATATAGCAATCAGCCCCAGCATTTT
TRBV7-2,TRBJ2-2,few,-,CASSLGWGTGELFF,TGTGCCAGCAGCTTAGGTTGGGGAACCGGGGAGCTGTTTTTT
TRBV6-4,TRBJ1-2,few,-,CASLRDYGYTF,TGTGCCAGCTTAAGAGACTATGGCTACACCTTC
TRBV6-2/TRBV6-3,TRBJ1-1,many,TRBD1,CASSFGTGGSNTEAFF,TGTGCCAGCAGTTTCGGGACAGGGGGCTCGAACACTGAAGCTTTCTTT
TRBV11-2,TRBJ2-3,-,TRBD2,CASSLFPSGTADTQYF,TGTGCCAGCAGCTTATTTCCTAGCGGTACCGCGGATACGCAGTATTTT
TRBV25-1,TRBJ2-1,-,-,CASSEGGIYNEQFF,TGTGCCAGCAGTGAAGGAGGGATCTACAATGAGCAGTTCTTC
TRBV29-1,TRBJ2-7,few,-,CSVEGVAHPYEQYF,TGCAGCGTTGAAGGGGTGGCCCATCCTTACGAGCAGTACTTC
TRBV28,TRBJ2-7,many,-,CASSSTRIEQYF,TGTGCCAGCAGTTCGACTAGGATCGAGCAGTACTTC
TRBV20-1,TRBJ2-4,-,-,CSAHVQGARDIQYF,TGCAGTGCTCACGTACAGGGAGCGAGAGACATTCAGTACTTC
TRBV18,TRBJ1-1,-,TRBD1,CASSLSQGHTEAFF,TGTGCCAGCTCACTCTCACAGGGGCACACTGAAGCTTTCTTT
TRBV24-1,TRBJ2-1,-,TRBD2,CATAPSGILNEQFF,TGTGCCACCGCTCCTAGCGGGATCTTGAATGAGCAGTTCTTC
TRBV12-5,TRBJ1-4,-,-,CASGLGRVGATNEKLFF,TGTGCTAGTGGTTTGGGGCGTGTGGGTGCAACTAATGAAAAACTGTTTTTT
TRBV7-2,TRBJ1-1,-,-,CASSPVGGIEAFF,TGTGCCAGCAGCCCCGTTGGGGGAATTGAAGCTTTCTTT
TRBV5-1,TRBJ2-7,few,-,CASSLGLGGGHYEQYF,TGCGCCAGCAGCTTGGGCCTAGGCGGGGGCCACTACGAGCAGTACTTC
TRBV28,TRBJ1-6,many,-,CASRPGSYNSPLHF,TGTGCCAGCCGACCGGGATCCTATAATTCACCCCTCCACTTT
TRBV4-1,TRBJ1-5,-,-,CASSQDVTPYSNQPQHF,TGCGCCAGCAGCCAAGATGTAACACCCTATAGCAATCAGCCCCAGCATTTT
TRBV11-2,TRBJ2-7,many,TRBD2,CASSLEGWRWPAGGLEQYF,TGTGCCAGCAGCTTAGAAGGTTGGCGGTGGCCAGCGGGGGGGCTTGAGCAGTACTTC
TRBV6-5,TRBJ1-1,many,-,CASSFNRMNTEAFF,TGTGCCAGCAGTTTCAACCGCATGAACACTGAAGCTTTCTTT
TRBV11-2,TRBJ2-5,-,-,CASSPRLVRETQYF,TGTGCCAGCAGCCCCCGGTTGGTAAGGGAGACCCAGTACTTC
TRBV3-1,TRBJ2-7,-,-,CASSQDPRGEQYF,TGTGCCAGCAGCCAAGACCCAAGGGGCGAGCAGTACTTC
TRBV20-1,TRBJ2-5,-,TRBD2,CSALGLAGGPQETQYF,TGCAGTGCTCTGGGACTAGCGGGGGGGCCCCAAGAGACCCAGTACTTC
TRBV7-7,TRBJ2-5,-,TRBD1,CASSWTGGLETQYF,TGTGCTAGCAGCTGGACAGGGGGGTTGGAGACCCAGTACTTC
TRBV3-1,TRBJ1-1,-,-,CATQSGEGAGVDTEAFF,TGTGCCACCCAATCCGGCGAAGGAGCCGGGGTGGACACTGAAGCTTTCTTT
TRBV2,TRBJ1-1,many,TRBD1,CASSATGTGTRTEAFF,TGTGCCAGCAGCGCGACCGGGACAGGTACTCGTACTGAAGCTTTCTTT
TRBV4-3,TRBJ1-2,few,-,CASSQDVYYGYTF,TGCGCCAGCAGCCAAGATGTTTACTATGGCTACACCTTC
TRBV5-6,TRBJ2-5,few,-,CASSFNPGQVEETQYF,TGTGCCAGCAGCTTTAACCCGGGCCAAGTAGAAGAGACCCAGTACTTC
TRBV29-1,TRBJ2-7,few,-,CSVEGDGPYEQYF,TGCAGCGTTGAAGGGGACGGTCCCTACGAGCAGTACTTC
TRBV28,TRBJ2-7,many,-,CASRTGGPYEQYF,TGTGCCAGCAGGACCGGTGGCCCCTACGAGCAGTACTTC
TRBV5-6,TRBJ2-5,few,TRBD2,CASSWGTSGQTETQYF,TGTGCCAGCAGCTGGGGGACTAGCGGGCAGACGGAGACCCAGTACTTC
TRBV24-1,TRBJ1-1,many,TRBD1,CATSEYRQGPAFF,TGTGCCACCAGTGAATACCGACAGGGGCCGGCTTTCTTT
TRBV6-2/TRBV6-3,TRBJ2-5,-,-,CASRSGADKETQYF,TGTGCCAGCAGATCGGGGGCTGACAAGGAGACCCAGTACTTC
TRBV6-5,TRBJ1-1,many,-,CASSYSSRGTEAFF,TGTGCCAGCAGTTACTCGTCCCGGGGCACTGAAGCTTTCTTT
TRBV24-1,TRBJ2-6,few,TRBD1,CATSDSGQAYSGANVLTF,TGTGCCACCAGTGATTCAGGACAGGCGTACTCTGGGGCCAACGTCCTGACTTTC
TRBV25-1,TRBJ2-5,few,TRBD1,CASSDMTGEQETQYF,TGTGCCAGCAGTGATATGACAGGGGAACAAGAGACCCAGTACTTC
TRBV12-3/TRBV12-4,TRBJ1-1,many,TRBD1,CASSWDRGRNTEAFF,TGTGCCAGCAGTTGGGACAGGGGGAGAAACACTGAAGCTTTCTTT
TRBV28,TRBJ1-1,many,-,CASSLSRGSEAFF,TGTGCCAGCAGTTTATCTAGAGGATCTGAAGCTTTCTTT
TRBV7-9,TRBJ1-1,-,-,CASSLGGGGARANTEAFF,TGTGCCAGCAGCCTAGGGGGGGGGGGCGCACGGGCGAACACTGAAGCTTTCTTT
TRBV6-1,TRBJ2-5,-,-,CASRWVSGVETQYF,TGTGCCAGCAGATGGGTATCGGGGGTAGAGACCCAGTACTTC
TRBV7-6,TRBJ1-3,-,-,CASSLTWDTIYF,TGTGCCAGCAGCTTAACCTGGGACACCATATATTTT
TRBV28,TRBJ2-7,many,TRBD1,CASSSPGQGGDEQYF,TGTGCCAGCAGTTCACCGGGACAGGGGGGGGACGAGCAGTACTTC
TRBV30,TRBJ2-5,many,-,CAWTPSSQETQYF,TGTGCCTGGACCCCCAGTAGTCAAGAGACCCAGTACTTC
TRBV19,TRBJ2-6,few,-,CASRWSPSGANVLTF,TGTGCCAGTAGATGGAGTCCCTCTGGGGCCAACGTCCTGACTTTC
TRBV6-9,TRBJ1-2,-,-,CASSYNIPYGYTF,TGTGCCAGCAGTTATAACATACCCTATGGCTACACCTTC
TRBV18,TRBJ1-1,-,-,CASSPAQDTEAFF,TGTGCCAGCTCACCTGCACAAGACACTGAAGCTTTCTTT
TRBV20-1,TRBJ1-2,-,TRBD1,CSARVKTKGAFYGYTF,TGCAGTGCTAGAGTAAAAACCAAGGGGGCCTTCTATGGCTACACCTTC
TRBV12-3/TRBV12-4,TRBJ2-1,-,-,CASSPPQMYEQFF,TGTGCCAGCAGTCCGCCCCAGATGTATGAGCAGTTCTTC
TRBV27,TRBJ1-5,many,TRBD1,CASTPTGTGNQPQHF,TGTGCCAGCACCCCAACCGGGACAGGGAACCAGCCCCAGCATTTT
TRBV11-2,TRBJ1-1,once,-,CASSLSRQARGTEAFF,TGTGCCAGCAGCTTATCCCGACAGGCTCGGGGCACTGAAGCTTTCTTT
TRBV3-1,TRBJ1-5,few,TRBD1,CASSHETGLGQPQHF,TGTGCCAGCAGCCACGAGACAGGGCTGGGCCAGCCCCAGCATTTT
TRBV19,TRBJ1-5,many,-,CASSIVGGAEPQHF,TGTGCCAGTAGTATAGTAGGGGGAGCGGAGCCCCAGCATTTT
TRBV3-1,TRBJ1-2,many,-,CASSQTLEGYTF,TGTGCCAGCAGCCAGACACTGGAAGGCTACACCTTC
TRBV12-3/TRBV12-4,TRBJ2-5,many,-,CASSFPGTETQYF,TGTGCCAGCAGTTTCCCCGGGACGGAGACCCAGTACTTC
TRBV7-9,TRBJ2-7,few,-,CASSLQGTHEQYF,TGTGCCAGCAGCTTACAGGGGACCCACGAGCAGTACTTC
TRBV7-3,TRBJ2-4,many,TRBD1,CASSLDRENIQYF,TGTGCCAGCAGCTTAGACAGGGAAAACATTCAGTACTTC